These 27 T cell receptor beta chains were all obtained from the same sample, sequenced in a study of CD8 T cells in ankylosing spondylitis. TCRdb recomputed calls from the 5' RACE reads with MiXCR, one row per CDR3 protein. Of 250,000 or so distinct CDR3 sequences listed, 20% to 30% were seen once; the top ten hold roughly 0.67%. What was sequenced was blood, either unsorted or a sorted T cell fraction (not recorded which). These TCRs come from a male donor with ankylosing spondylitis or in good health (not recorded which).

This clonotype was found a few times. The V call is TRBV20-1, the J call TRBJ2-5, with no clear D. The CDR3 runs 12 residues. The germline V gene encodes CDR1 DFQATT and CDR2 SNEGSKA (reference sequence). The V gene lost 1 base and the J gene lost 5 bases, with 8 bases spanning the gap. CDR3 bases: TGCAGTGCTAGAGTTGTTGGGGAGACCCAGTACTTC. This translates into CSARVVGETQYF.

This clonotype was seen repeatedly, ten times or more. This chain uses TRBV12-3 or TRBV12-4 with TRBJ2-3; 10 bases are a match to TRBD2. The CDR3 has 14 amino acids. V trimming: 6 bases; J trimming: 3 bases; junction bases outside the gene matches: 3. The CDR3 sequence is CASRWTSGTDTQYF. CDR3 DNA sequence: TGTGCCAGCAGGTGGACTAGCGGAACAGATACGCAGTATTTT.

This clonotype showed up many times. The CDR3 reads CATKTGTGGTSYEQYF. The CDR3 DNA follows: TGTGCCACCAAAACCGGGACAGGGGGCACCTCCTACGAGCAGTACTTC. V gene TRBV10-3 combines with J gene TRBJ2-7; TRBD1 aligns across 12 bases. Germline CDR1 and CDR2: ENHRY and SYGVKD. The V gene end was trimmed by 10 bases and the J gene end by 0 bases; junction bases not matched to a gene: 10. This CDR3 is 16 amino acids long.

This clonotype was seen at least ten times. The V gene is TRBV7-2, the J gene TRBJ2-7, with TRBD1 matching over 7 bases. Trimming removed 5 bases from V and 0 bases from J; junction bases left unmatched: 10. The CDR3 totals 16 residues. CDR1 and CDR2 from the germline V gene are SGHTA and FQGNSA. CDR3 DNA: TGTGCCAGCAGCAGAACAGGGGTCGGTAGCTCCTACGAGCAGTACTTC. Translating it yields CASSRTGVGSSYEQYF.

This clonotype occurred a few times. V usage is TRBV20-1 and J usage is TRBJ2-6; 9 nucleotides match TRBD1. V gave up 5 bases and J gave up 3 bases; unmatched junction bases: 11. This CDR3 comprises 17 residues. Germline CDR1 reads DFQATT; CDR2 reads SNEGSKA (reference sequence). CDR3 DNA sequence: TGCAGTGCTGAAACAGGGGGCGGGTGGTATGGGGCCAACGTCCTGACTTTC. The encoded protein is CSAETGGGWYGANVLTF.

The table lists this clonotype with a few counts. This chain connects TRBV3-1 to TRBJ2-1; D is perhaps TRBD1 or TRBD2 (5 bases each). Germline-derived CDR1 and CDR2 are LGHDT and YNNKEL (reference sequence). V was clipped by 0 bases and J by 12 bases, with 9 bases between them. This CDR3 region has 12 residues. In nucleotides, the CDR3 is TGTGCCAGCAGCCAAGATCGAGGGGCGCAGTTCTTC. It yields the protein CASSQDRGAQFF.

This clonotype has a handful of counts. This chain uses TRBV20-1 with TRBJ2-3; 9 bases are a match to TRBD2. CDR3 length: 12 residues. V shed 6 bases and J 5 bases; nucleotides not matched to a gene: 3. Germline CDR1 DFQATT, CDR2 SNEGSKA (reference sequence). This CDR3 reads CSAGLAQDTQYF. CDR3 nucleotide sequence: TGCAGTGCGGGACTAGCACAAGATACGCAGTATTTT.

The chain employs TRBV5-6 and TRBJ2-5; 7 bases map to TRBD2. The germline V gene has CDR1 SGHDT and CDR2 YYEEEE. This CDR3 region has 14 residues. Trimming took 4 bases from V and 5 from J; bases not matched to a gene: 8. The CDR3 bases are TGTGCCAGCAGCACCGGGAGGTTGAGGGAGACCCAGTACTTC. This translates into CASSTGRLRETQYF.

The chain couples TRBV12-3 or TRBV12-4 to TRBJ2-5; no definite D call. The CDR3 length is 13 residues. V was shortened by 0 bases and J by 2 bases, with 4 bases between the two germline ends. CDR3: CASSLAEQETQYF. In DNA, the CDR3 is TGTGCCAGCAGTTTAGCAGAACAAGAGACCCAGTACTTC.

The chain has TRBV6-5 and TRBJ2-3; 8 bases align to TRBD2. The trim removed 1 base at V and 2 bases at J, leaving 5 bases unmatched. The germline V gene encodes CDR1 MNHEY and CDR2 SVGAGI. This CDR3 comprises 16 residues. The CDR3 protein is CASSYFLAGSTDTQYF. The CDR3 coding sequence is TGTGCCAGCAGTTACTTCTTAGCGGGGTCCACAGATACGCAGTATTTT.

The chain recombines TRBV5-1 with TRBJ2-1; D is perhaps TRBD2 (6 bases). CDR1 and CDR2 from the germline V gene are SGHRS and YFSETQ. V was pared by 0 bases and J by 13 bases, with 20 bases between. The CDR3 loop spans 15 amino acids. The CDR3 DNA is TGCGCCAGCAGCTTGGCGGCGGGGCGCCTTGGTGATCAGTTCTTC. Translation: CASSLAAGRLGDQFF.

In its sample, this clonotype was seen a few times. V usage is TRBV18 and J usage is TRBJ1-1; 11 bases align to TRBD1. V gave up 6 bases and J gave up 7 bases; unmatched junction bases: 7. This CDR3 spans 14 amino acids. The germline V gene has CDR1 KGHSH and CDR2 LQKENI. CDR3 sequence reads: CASSPGTGGVEAFF. The CDR3 region has the DNA TGTGCCAGCTCCCCCGGGACAGGGGGTGTTGAAGCTTTCTTT.

The gene calls are TRBV6-5 and TRBJ2-7; D unclear. The CDR3 length is 15 residues. V lost 2 bases, J lost 3 bases, and 14 bases lay in between. The germline gives CDR1 MNHEY, CDR2 SVGAGI. The CDR3 DNA is TGTGCCAGCAGTTACGATGGTTTCAACAGCTACGAGCAGTACTTC. It is translated as CASSYDGFNSYEQYF.

The table lists this clonotype with many counts. V usage is TRBV24-1 and J usage is TRBJ2-3; D unclear. The CDR3 consists of 11 residues. Per the germline V gene, CDR1 is KGHDR and CDR2 is SFDVKD. The V end was cut by 6 bases, the J end by 3 bases, with 3 bases between. The CDR3 coding sequence is TGTGCCACCAGTCGGACAGATACGCAGTATTTT. It encodes CATSRTDTQYF.

The V gene is TRBV28, the J gene TRBJ2-7; TRBD1 matches 9 bases. CDR3 length: 15 amino acids. Losses at the gene ends were 6 bases for V and 4 bases for J; bases not matched to a gene: 10. The germline V gene has CDR1 MDHEN and CDR2 SYDVKM. CDR3 loop: CASRGVETGGYEQYF. The CDR3 DNA sequence: TGTGCCAGCAGGGGTGTTGAGACAGGGGGTTACGAGCAGTACTTC.

This clonotype was observed a few times. This chain joins TRBV20-1 and TRBJ2-2; D is perhaps TRBD2 (5 bases). Germline V CDR1 and CDR2: DFQATT, SNEGSKA (reference sequence). Trimming shortened V by 3 bases and J by 6 bases, and 14 bases separated the two germline ends. The CDR3 runs to 14 residues. CDR3 bases: TGCAGTGCTAGGTGGCTAGCTAATGCCGGGGAGCTGTTTTTT. Protein product: CSARWLANAGELFF.

The CDR3 loop reads CAISDRTDNEQFF. DNA for the CDR3: TGTGCCATCAGTGATAGGACAGACAATGAGCAGTTCTTC. The chain recombines TRBV10-3 with TRBJ2-1; possible D gene TRBD1, 6 bases. CDR1 and CDR2 from the germline V gene are ENHRY and SYGVKD. V was trimmed by 3 bases and J by 5 bases, leaving 8 bases between them. The CDR3 loop spans 13 amino acids.

This clonotype was seen ten or more times. This chain links TRBV10-3 with TRBJ2-1; D not resolved. This CDR3 spans 17 amino acids. Germline values: CDR1 ENHRY, CDR2 SYGVKD. Deletions cut 0 bases from V and 0 bases from J, with 12 bases between. CDR3: CAISESTSGSSYNEQFF. Here the CDR3 DNA reads TGTGCCATCAGTGAGTCGACCTCAGGTTCCTCCTACAATGAGCAGTTCTTC.

This clonotype was seen at least ten times. J is TRBJ2-7 and V is TRBV20-1; TRBD1 might be the D (6 bases). The CDR3 is made up of 13 amino acids. V lost 7 bases to trimming and J lost 2 bases, with 15 bases between them. Germline-derived CDR1 and CDR2 are DFQATT and SNEGSKA (reference sequence). The CDR3, as DNA: TGCAGTGTCCGCCGGGACACAGCCTACGAGCAGTACTTC. Residues: CSVRRDTAYEQYF.

Only a few counts were recorded for this clonotype. V and J are TRBV20-1 and TRBJ2-7; 13 bases align to TRBD2. Germline CDR1 and CDR2: DFQATT and SNEGSKA (reference sequence). The CDR3 sequence is 15 residues long. Trimming took 0 bases from V and 4 from J; bases not matched to a gene: 3. The CDR3 protein is CSARDLTSGGYEQYF. The CDR3 nucleotides are TGCAGTGCTAGAGATTTGACTAGCGGGGGGTACGAGCAGTACTTC.

This rearrangement joins TRBV20-1 to TRBJ2-6; 8 nucleotides agree with TRBD2. This CDR3 is 16 amino acids long. J lost 0 bases, V lost 5 bases, and 6 bases had no gene match. The germline CDR1 and CDR2 sequences are DFQATT and SNEGSKA (reference sequence). This CDR3 is CSAGPGGYSGANVLTF. The DNA of the CDR3 is TGCAGTGCTGGGCCGGGGGGGTACTCTGGGGCCAACGTCCTGACTTTC.

This clonotype was observed a few times. The chain recombines TRBV20-1 with TRBJ2-7, with D tentatively TRBD1 or TRBD2 (5 bases each). The CDR3 contains 11 residues. The germline V and J ends were trimmed by 6 bases and 6 bases, with 12 bases remaining between them. The germline CDR1 and CDR2 sequences are DFQATT and SNEGSKA (reference sequence). In DNA, the CDR3 is TGCAGTGCCCGAAGAGGGGCCGAGCAGTACTTC. Translating gives CSARRGAEQYF.

The rearrangement joins TRBV21-1 to TRBJ1-1; the DNA was not compared with TRBD1, the D call given in the table. TRBV21-1 is flagged as a pseudogene. The CDR3 runs to 13 residues. CDR3 DNA: TGTGCCAGCAGCAAATATCCGGGGACTGAAGCTTTCTTT. Amino acid sequence: CASSKYPGTEAFF.

CDR3 region: CSARQGVSWETQYF. CDR3 nucleotide sequence: TGCAGTGCTAGGCAGGGGGTTTCGTGGGAGACCCAGTACTTC. The chain employs TRBV20-1 and TRBJ2-5, with 7 bases lining up with TRBD1. This CDR3 is built from 14 residues. The junction had 9 bases not matched to a gene; V was cut back by 3 bases and J by 5 bases. CDR1 is DFQATT, CDR2 SNEGSKA, per germline (reference sequence).

This clonotype was counted ten times or more. V and J are TRBV20-1 and TRBJ2-1, with D tentatively TRBD1 (6 bases). CDR3 length equals 15 residues. Trimming stripped 0 bases from V and 4 bases from J, with 13 bases between. The germline V gene has CDR1 DFQATT and CDR2 SNEGSKA (reference sequence). CDR3 DNA sequence: TGCAGTGCTAGAGATCCGGGACAACCTTACAATGAGCAGTTCTTC. Protein sequence: CSARDPGQPYNEQFF.

This rearrangement joins TRBV12-3 or TRBV12-4 to TRBJ1-5, with unresolved D. The CDR3 extends over 14 amino acids. Trimming took off 6 bases at V and 3 bases at J, with 12 bases between the two ends. The chain's CDR3 is CASSSDNLNQPQHF. The CDR3 region has the DNA TGTGCCAGCAGCTCCGACAATCTCAATCAGCCCCAGCATTTT.

V and J are TRBV5-6 and TRBJ2-3; the D is unclear. Germline assignment: CDR1 SGHDT and CDR2 YYEEEE. With 4 bases removed from V and 3 bases from J, the gap between germline ends came to 9 bases. The CDR3 runs to 13 residues. Here the CDR3 DNA reads TGTGCCAGCAGCCATAGTCGGACAGATACGCAGTATTTT. Translating it yields CASSHSRTDTQYF. Drawing the rest from reference TRBV5-6 and TRBJ2-3, the complete variable domain is DAGVTQSPTHLIKTRGQQVTLRCSPKSGHDTVSWYQQALGQGPQFIFQYYEEEERQRGNFPDRFSGHQFPNYSSELNVNALLLGDSALYLCASSHSRTDTQYFGPGTRLTVL.